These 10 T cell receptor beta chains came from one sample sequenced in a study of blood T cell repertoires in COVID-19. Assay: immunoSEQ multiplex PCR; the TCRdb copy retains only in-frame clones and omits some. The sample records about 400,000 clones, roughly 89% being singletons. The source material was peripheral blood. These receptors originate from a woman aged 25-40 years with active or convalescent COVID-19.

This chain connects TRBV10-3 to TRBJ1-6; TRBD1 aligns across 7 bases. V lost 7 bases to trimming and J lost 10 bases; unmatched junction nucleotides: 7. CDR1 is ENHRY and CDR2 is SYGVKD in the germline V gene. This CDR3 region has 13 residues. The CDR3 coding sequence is TGTGCCATCAACGACAGGGACTCCTCACCCCTCCACTTT. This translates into CAINDRDSSPLHF.

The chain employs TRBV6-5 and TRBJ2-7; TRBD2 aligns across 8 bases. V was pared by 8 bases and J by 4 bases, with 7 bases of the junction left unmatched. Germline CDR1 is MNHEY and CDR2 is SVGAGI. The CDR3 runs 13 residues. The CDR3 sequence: CASGTGGAYEQYF. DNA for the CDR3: TGTGCCAGCGGTACGGGGGGGGCGTACGAGCAGTACTTC.

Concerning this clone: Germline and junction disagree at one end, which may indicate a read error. The CDR3 sequence is CASSLARDRGFPNAEAFF. The CDR3 bases are TGCGCCAGCAGCTTGGCCAGGGACAGGGGATTCCCGAACGCTGAAGCTTTCTTT. The chain recombines TRBV5-1 with TRBJ1-1; 10 bases agree with TRBD1. The CDR3 is made up of 18 amino acids. Germline V gives CDR1 SGHRS, CDR2 YFSETQ.

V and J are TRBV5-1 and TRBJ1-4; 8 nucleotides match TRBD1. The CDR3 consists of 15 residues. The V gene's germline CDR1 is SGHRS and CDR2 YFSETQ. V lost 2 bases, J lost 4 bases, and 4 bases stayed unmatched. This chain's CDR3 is CASSLDRGRNEKLFF. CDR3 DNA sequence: TGCGCCAGCAGCTTAGACAGGGGCCGTAATGAAAAACTGTTTTTT.

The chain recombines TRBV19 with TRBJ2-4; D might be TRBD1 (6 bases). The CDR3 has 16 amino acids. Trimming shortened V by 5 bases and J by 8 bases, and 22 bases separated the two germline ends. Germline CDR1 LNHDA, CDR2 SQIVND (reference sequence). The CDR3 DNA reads TGTGCCAGTAGTCCCGTCAGGGGCGCGAGGACGGACATTCAGTACTTC. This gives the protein CASSPVRGARTDIQYF.

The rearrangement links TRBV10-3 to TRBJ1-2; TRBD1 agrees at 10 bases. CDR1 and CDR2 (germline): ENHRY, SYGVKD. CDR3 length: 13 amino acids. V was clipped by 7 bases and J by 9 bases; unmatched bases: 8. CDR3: CAINPTGGGSYTF. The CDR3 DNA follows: TGTGCCATCAATCCGACAGGGGGCGGGAGCTACACCTTC.

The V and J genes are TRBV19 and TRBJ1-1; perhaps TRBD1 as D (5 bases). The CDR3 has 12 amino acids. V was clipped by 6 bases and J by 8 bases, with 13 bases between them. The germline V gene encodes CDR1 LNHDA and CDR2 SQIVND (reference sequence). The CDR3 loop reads CASSEGEGEAFF. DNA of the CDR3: TGTGCCAGTAGCGAAGGGGAGGGGGAAGCTTTCTTT.

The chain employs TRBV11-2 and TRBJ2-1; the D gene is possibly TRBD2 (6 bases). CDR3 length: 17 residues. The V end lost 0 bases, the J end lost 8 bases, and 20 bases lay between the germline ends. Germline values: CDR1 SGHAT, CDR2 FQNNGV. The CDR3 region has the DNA TGTGCCAGCAGCTTAGATGGCTTCGGGCTAGCGCCGGATGAGCAGTTCTTC. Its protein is CASSLDGFGLAPDEQFF.

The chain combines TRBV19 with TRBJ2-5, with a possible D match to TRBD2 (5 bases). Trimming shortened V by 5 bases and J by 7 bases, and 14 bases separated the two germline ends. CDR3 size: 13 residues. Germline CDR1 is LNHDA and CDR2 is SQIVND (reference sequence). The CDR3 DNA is TGTGCCAGTAGTTCAACCCCGGCGGGGACCCAGTACTTC. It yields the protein CASSSTPAGTQYF.

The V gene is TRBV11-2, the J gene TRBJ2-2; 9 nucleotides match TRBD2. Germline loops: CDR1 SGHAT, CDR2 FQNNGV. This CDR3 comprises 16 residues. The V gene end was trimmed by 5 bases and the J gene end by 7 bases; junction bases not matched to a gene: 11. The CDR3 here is CASSPGHSGSFGELFF. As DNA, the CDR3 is TGTGCCAGCAGCCCAGGCCATAGCGGGAGTTTCGGGGAGCTGTTTTTT.